The T cell receptor (beta chain) described here comes from a study of blood T cells in healthy people across ages. Points from the study as a whole: Both higher diversity and more naive CD4+ cells marked long-lived donors when set against aged donors. Diversity of TCR beta per million T cells declined in a roughly linear way with age. PBMC samples, being unsorted, prevented any conclusive comparison of naive and antigen-experienced cells.

The total RNA that was extracted per sample amounted to at least 5 micrograms. As regards this clonotype: Its antigen is as yet unknown.

A J-beta primer mix and a sample-barcoded 5' primer were used in a second PCR of roughly 7 to 12 cycles. TCRdb passed the 5' RACE reads through MiXCR, listing each CDR3 protein once. The table has roughly 570,000 distinct CDR3 sequences, roughly 28% seen once; the top ten hold approximately 17%. V dropped 3 bases and J dropped 7 bases, with 4 bases sitting between them. Per the germline V gene, CDR1 is SNHLY and CDR2 is FYNNEI. The length of the CDR3 is 12 residues. The rearrangement links TRBV2 to TRBJ2-6; D gene uncertain. This clonotype was sampled from a woman in her 70s in good health. Material: blood. The CDR3 sequence: CASSDLANVLTF. Here the CDR3 DNA reads TGTGCCAGCAGTGATCTCGCCAACGTCCTGACTTTC.